Following are 18 T cell receptor beta chains from one sample sequenced in a study of blood T cells in healthy people across ages. It was with a sample-barcoded 5' primer and a J-beta primer mix that a second PCR of about 6 to 12 cycles was run. TCRdb passed the 5' RACE reads through MiXCR, listing each CDR3 protein once. Of roughly 800,000 distinct CDR3 sequences listed, 20% to 30% were seen once; the top ten hold about 3%. This sample was also put to use in a study of T cells of mothers and their children.

Sequencing used blood. These receptors were taken from a boy aged 10-17 years in good health.

This chain links TRBV7-9 with TRBJ1-4, with TRBD1 as a possible D gene (6 bases). Trimming cost V 7 bases and J 7 bases, with 10 bases left between them. The germline gives CDR1 SEHNR, CDR2 FQNEAQ (reference sequence). CDR3 length equals 12 residues. The CDR3 loop is CASNRDGEKLFF. The CDR3 DNA is TGTGCCAGCAACAGGGACGGTGAAAAACTGTTTTTT.

This chain links TRBV2 with TRBJ1-2; 8 nucleotides align to TRBD1. This CDR3 is built from 16 residues. Per germline, CDR1 SNHLY and CDR2 FYNNEI. V was clipped by 8 bases and J by 5 bases; unmatched bases: 16. The CDR3 loop is CASRPGQDVRAYGYTF. CDR3 in DNA: TGTGCCAGCCGCCCGGGACAGGACGTCAGAGCTTATGGCTACACCTTC.

A word on this clonotype: At one boundary the junction diverges from the germline segment, which might be a read error. V gene TRBV27 combines with J gene TRBJ2-1, with a tentative D call TRBD1 (6 bases). The CDR3 runs 15 residues. CDR1 is MNHEY, CDR2 SMNVEV, per germline (reference sequence). CDR3 DNA sequence: TGTGCCAGCAGTTTAGGGACACCGTCCTACAATGGGCAGTTCTTC. It translates to CASSLGTPSYNGQFF.

The rearrangement links TRBV20-1 to TRBJ2-2, with TRBD1 matching over 7 bases. The CDR3 sequence is 14 residues long. The V gene end was trimmed by 5 bases and the J gene end by 1 base; junction bases not matched to a gene: 4. CDR1 DFQATT and CDR2 SNEGSKA come from the germline V gene (reference sequence). The CDR3 nucleotides are TGCAGTGCTGCGGACAGGAGGAACACCGGGGAGCTGTTTTTT. Translated, it gives CSAADRRNTGELFF.

This clonotype was detected only a few times. The chain recombines TRBV4-1 with TRBJ2-1, with 7 bases identical to TRBD2. The length of the CDR3 is 13 residues. The germline V gene has CDR1 MGHRA and CDR2 YSYEKL. V lost 1 base to trimming and J lost 13 bases; unmatched junction nucleotides: 7. The CDR3 nucleotides are TGCGCCAGCAGCCAAGGTCCCGGGGAGGGACAGTTCTTC. It translates to CASSQGPGEGQFF.

J is TRBJ2-1 and V is TRBV7-6; D call uncertain. The CDR3 spans 13 residues. Germline loops: CDR1 SGHVS, CDR2 FNYEAQ. Deletions cut 2 bases from V and 8 bases from J, with 10 bases between. In DNA form, the CDR3 reads TGTGCCAGCAGCTTACTGACGAGTGATGAGCAGTTCTTC. As protein: CASSLLTSDEQFF.

In this sample, this clonotype turned up a few times. The chain couples TRBV12-3 or TRBV12-4 to TRBJ2-7; no reliable D call. The CDR3 loop spans 14 amino acids. Trimming took 2 bases from V and 2 from J, leaving 10 bases between them. CDR3 sequence reads: CASSLRAGTYEQYF. The CDR3 DNA sequence: TGTGCCAGCAGTTTAAGGGCCGGAACCTACGAGCAGTACTTC.

The V gene is TRBV30, the J gene TRBJ1-4; a weak D match, TRBD1 (5 bases). The CDR3 runs to 13 residues. Germline CDR1 reads GTSNPN; CDR2 reads SVGIG (reference sequence). V lost 0 bases to trimming and J lost 8 bases, with 10 bases between them. CDR3: CAWSVQEGEKLFF. DNA for the CDR3: TGTGCCTGGAGTGTACAGGAGGGGGAAAAACTGTTTTTT.

This clonotype was detected only a few times. This chain connects TRBV12-3 or TRBV12-4 to TRBJ2-2; 16 bases are a match to TRBD2. V trimming: 6 bases; J trimming: 6 bases; junction bases outside the gene matches: 4. CDR3 size: 16 residues. The CDR3 is CASRGLAGGPSGELFF. The CDR3 nucleotides read TGTGCCAGCAGGGGACTAGCGGGGGGGCCGTCCGGGGAGCTGTTTTTT.

This clonotype was observed a handful of times. The chain links TRBV5-6 to TRBJ2-6; unclear D gene. CDR1 and CDR2 (germline): SGHDT, YYEEEE. The CDR3 consists of 16 residues. V was trimmed by 2 bases and J by 0 bases, leaving 9 bases between them. CDR3 in amino acids: CASSFMDLSGANVLTF. The CDR3 region has the DNA TGTGCCAGCAGCTTTATGGACCTCTCTGGGGCCAACGTCCTGACTTTC.

This clonotype appeared a few times. This sequence joins TRBV5-1 and TRBJ2-7; 10 bases line up with TRBD1. The last part of the DNA fits TRBJ2-5 better; the J call may be wrong. In germline, CDR1 is SGHRS, CDR2 YFSETQ. This CDR3 is 16 amino acids long. This CDR3 reads CASSLGWTGGVETQYF. The CDR3 bases are TGCGCCAGCAGCTTGGGCTGGACAGGGGGAGTCGAGACCCAGTACTTC.

This clonotype was detected only a few times. V gene TRBV4-1 combines with J gene TRBJ2-5; possibly TRBD1 or TRBD2 for D (5 bases each). V gave up 3 bases and J gave up 1 base, with 12 bases separating them. CDR1 MGHRA and CDR2 YSYEKL come from the germline V gene. The length of the CDR3 is 15 residues. The CDR3: CASSQGPGTQETQYF. CDR3 in DNA: TGCGCCAGCAGCCAGGGCCCGGGGACCCAAGAGACCCAGTACTTC.

There are a few counts of this clonotype. The chain is built from TRBV6-6 and TRBJ2-7; D gene uncertain. CDR1 MNHNY and CDR2 SVGAGI come from the germline V gene (reference sequence). This CDR3 is 14 amino acids long. Trimming cost V 6 bases and J 5 bases, with 17 bases left between them. The CDR3 spells CASSKRARPHEQYF. For the CDR3, the DNA is TGTGCCAGCAGCAAACGGGCTAGGCCCCACGAGCAGTACTTC.

The rearrangement links TRBV4-1 to TRBJ2-5; 8 nucleotides line up with TRBD2. V was pared by 4 bases and J by 4 bases, with 11 bases of the junction left unmatched. Per the germline V gene, CDR1 is MGHRA and CDR2 is YSYEKL. The CDR3 length is 16 residues. In DNA form, the CDR3 reads TGCGCCAGCAGCCCCGGAGTAGCGGGGAGGCGAGAGACCCAGTACTTC. It translates to CASSPGVAGRRETQYF.

This clonotype was counted only a few times. The genes are TRBV4-1 and TRBJ1-2, with 8 bases lining up with TRBD1. Looked up from germline, CDR1 is MGHRA and CDR2 is YSYEKL. The junction had 6 bases not matched to a gene; V was cut back by 2 bases and J by 4 bases. This CDR3 spans 15 amino acids. This chain's CDR3 is CASSQPGQGPYGYTF. CDR3 bases: TGCGCCAGCAGCCAACCTGGACAGGGTCCCTATGGCTACACCTTC.

The chain combines TRBV7-9 with TRBJ2-7; 9 positions match TRBD1. V dropped 5 bases and J dropped 4; count of bases not matched to a gene: 6. This CDR3 has 14 amino acids. The germline V gene has CDR1 SEHNR and CDR2 FQNEAQ (reference sequence). CDR3 coding DNA: TGTGCCAGCAGCGTTTGGGACAGGGAGTACGAGCAGTACTTC. It encodes CASSVWDREYEQYF.

This clonotype was counted between two and nine times. CDR3 DNA: TGTGCCAGCAGTGATGTAGGGGGACGTCCCCTACAGCATGAGCAGTTCTTC. It specifies CASSDVGGRPLQHEQFF. J is TRBJ2-5 and V is TRBV25-1; a possible D gene is TRBD1 (6 bases). The J call may not be correct, given that the DNA end is closer to TRBJ2-1. Germline V gene data show CDR1 as MGHDK and CDR2 as SYGVNS. The CDR3 extends over 17 amino acids.

V gene TRBV12-3 or TRBV12-4 combines with J gene TRBJ1-5; no firm D call. The CDR3 is 13 residues long. The V end was cut by 5 bases, the J end by 4 bases, with 9 bases between. Here the CDR3 reads CASSVVGNQPQHF. The CDR3 DNA reads as TGTGCCAGCAGTGTAGTAGGAAATCAGCCCCAGCATTTT.